This entry lists 10 T cell receptor beta chains sequenced from one sample in a study of T cells in localized non-small cell lung cancer. Profiling relied on immunoSEQ multiplex PCR, and the TCRdb table lists in-frame clones only, not all of them. The data show fewer than 30,000 clones, 88% seen once. The source material was PBMCs, sampled before any cancer treatment. The receptors originated from a man aged 40 to 69 with stage II lung adenocarcinoma.

The table lists this clone with a count of one. V gene TRBV2 combines with J gene TRBJ1-4, with TRBD1 identical over 7 bases. The V gene end was trimmed by 7 bases and the J gene end by 0 bases; junction bases not matched to a gene: 5. Germline-derived CDR1 and CDR2 are SNHLY and FYNNEI. The CDR3 loop spans 15 amino acids. CDR3 coding DNA: TGTGCCAGCATTCGGGACAGTCCAACTAATGAAAAACTGTTTTTT. Its translation: CASIRDSPTNEKLFF.

J is TRBJ2-5 and V is TRBV7-2; TRBD1 aligns across 8 bases. Trimming cost V 4 bases and J 4 bases; bases outside gene matches: 11. The CDR3 spans 16 residues. Germline CDR1 is SGHTA and CDR2 is FQGNSA. DNA for the CDR3: TGTGCCAGCAGCTGGATCGGACAGGGCCAGGGAGAGACCCAGTACTTC. Protein product: CASSWIGQGQGETQYF.

This chain connects TRBV6-5 to TRBJ2-1; 8 bases are a match to TRBD2. Germline CDR1 reads MNHEY; CDR2 reads SVGAGI. This CDR3 has 15 amino acids. V lost 1 base, J lost 8 bases, and 7 bases stayed unmatched. The CDR3 DNA reads TGTGCCAGCAGTTACTATCCGGGGGGGCGGGATGAGCAGTTCTTC. This gives the protein CASSYYPGGRDEQFF.

This clone was seen a handful of times. The germline gene is not matched at one end of the junction; a read error may be the cause. The chain combines TRBV2 with TRBJ1-5; D uncertain. The CDR3 runs to 13 residues. CDR1 is SNHLY, CDR2 FYNNEI, per germline. As DNA, the CDR3 is TGTGCCAGCAGCAGAGGGAGCAAGCAGCCCCAGCATTTT. Protein: CASSRGSKQPQHF.

The J gene is TRBJ1-2, the V gene TRBV19, with TRBD1 matching 9 bases. The CDR3 sequence is 17 residues long. Losses at the gene ends were 7 bases for V and 7 bases for J; bases not matched to a gene: 19. The germline gives CDR1 LNHDA, CDR2 SQIVND (reference sequence). The CDR3 spells CASIPGSTGGPRSGYTF. In DNA, the CDR3 is TGTGCCAGTATTCCAGGGTCCACAGGGGGCCCGAGGTCTGGCTACACCTTC.

This clone appeared once. The J gene is TRBJ1-5, the V gene TRBV30, with D uncertain. The germline V and J ends were trimmed by 2 bases and 3 bases, with 8 bases remaining between them. The CDR3 contains 13 residues. Germline lookup yields CDR1 GTSNPN and CDR2 SVGIG (reference sequence). The CDR3 protein is CAWSSGINQPQHF. The CDR3 DNA follows: TGTGCCTGGAGTTCTGGGATCAATCAGCCCCAGCATTTT.

The chain employs TRBV6-6 and TRBJ2-7, with TRBD1 as a possible D gene (6 bases). CDR1 is MNHNY and CDR2 is SVGAGI in the germline V gene (reference sequence). V lost 0 bases and J 4 bases, leaving 10 bases between the germline ends. The CDR3 sequence is 14 residues long. In DNA, the CDR3 is TGTGCCAGCAGTTACTCGAGGCAGGGGTACGAGCAGTACTTC. Its protein product is CASSYSRQGYEQYF.

The rearrangement uses TRBV2 and TRBJ2-7; D tentatively fits TRBD1 or TRBD2 (6 bases each). V shed 4 bases and J shed 5 bases, with 12 bases lying between them. CDR1 and CDR2 (germline): SNHLY, FYNNEI. CDR3 length equals 13 residues. CDR3 DNA sequence: TGTGCCAGCAGTGGCGACAGGAGGGACGAGCAGTACTTC. It yields the protein CASSGDRRDEQYF.

The V and J genes are TRBV10-3 and TRBJ2-7, with TRBD1 matching 7 bases. The CDR3 has 14 residues. V shed 6 bases and J 5 bases; nucleotides not matched to a gene: 10. CDR1 ENHRY and CDR2 SYGVKD come from the germline V gene. The CDR3 spells CAISRVDRVDEQYF. CDR3 sequence (DNA): TGTGCCATCAGCCGAGTCGACAGGGTCGACGAGCAGTACTTC.

The chain recombines TRBV5-5 with TRBJ2-7; no clear D gene. V shed 2 bases and J shed 1 base, with 10 bases lying between them. The germline V gene encodes CDR1 SGHKS and CDR2 YYEKEE (reference sequence). The CDR3 totals 14 residues. Here the CDR3 reads CASSFGPPSYEQYF. In DNA form, the CDR3 reads TGTGCCAGCAGCTTTGGGCCTCCTTCCTACGAGCAGTACTTC.